The following is a T cell receptor (beta chain) sequence with its context. Its specificity is unknown. A multiplex PCR was run with 60 Vbeta primers and 13 Jbeta primers. The repertoire was sequenced with immunoSEQ multiplex PCR; TCRdb's copy has only in-frame clones and lacks some. This sample has around 100,000 clones, with just under 80% found just once. The junction had 10 bases not matched to a gene; V was cut back by 3 bases and J by 2 bases. The CDR3 is made up of 17 amino acids. The germline gives CDR1 MNHEY, CDR2 SMNVEV (reference sequence). This specimen belongs to a study of cytomegalovirus exposure and HLA in healthy donors. Study summary: An analysis done earlier identified around 100 million unique TCR beta sequences from approximately 200 million T cells. Study-level findings and limits: Reports credit the classifier with highly specific, highly sensitive diagnosis of cytomegalovirus status. The availability of immune exposure information extended only to CMV serostatus.

This chain uses TRBV27 with TRBJ2-3; 8 bases are a match to TRBD2. The TCR sequence derives from a male donor in good health and CMV-seropositive. Sequenced sample: PBMCs. CDR3 DNA sequence: TGTGCCAGCAGTTTTAGGCGCCTAGCGGGTGTCACAGATACGCAGTATTTT. Translation: CASSFRRLAGVTDTQYF.